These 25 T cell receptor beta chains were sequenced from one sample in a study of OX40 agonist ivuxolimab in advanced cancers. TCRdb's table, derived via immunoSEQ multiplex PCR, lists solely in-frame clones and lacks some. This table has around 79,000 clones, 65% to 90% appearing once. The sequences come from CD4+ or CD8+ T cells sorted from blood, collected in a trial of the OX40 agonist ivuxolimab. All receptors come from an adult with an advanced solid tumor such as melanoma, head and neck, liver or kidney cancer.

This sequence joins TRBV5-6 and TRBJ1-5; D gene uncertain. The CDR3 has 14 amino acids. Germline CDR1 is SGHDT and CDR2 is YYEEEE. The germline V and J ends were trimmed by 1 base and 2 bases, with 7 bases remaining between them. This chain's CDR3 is CASSLYWGNQPQHF. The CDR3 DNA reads TGTGCCAGCAGCTTGTACTGGGGCAATCAGCCCCAGCATTTT.

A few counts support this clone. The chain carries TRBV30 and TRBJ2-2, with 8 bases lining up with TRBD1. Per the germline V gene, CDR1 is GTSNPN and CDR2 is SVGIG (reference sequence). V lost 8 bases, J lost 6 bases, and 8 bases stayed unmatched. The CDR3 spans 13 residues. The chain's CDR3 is CAGDDRGSGELFF. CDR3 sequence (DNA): TGTGCCGGAGATGACAGGGGCTCCGGGGAGCTGTTTTTT.

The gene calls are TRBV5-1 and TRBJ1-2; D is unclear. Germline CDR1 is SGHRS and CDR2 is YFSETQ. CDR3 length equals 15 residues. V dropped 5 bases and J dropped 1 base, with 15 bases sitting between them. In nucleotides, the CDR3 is TGCGCCAGCAGGGAAATACCAGGAAATAACTATGGCTACACCTTC. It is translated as CASREIPGNNYGYTF.

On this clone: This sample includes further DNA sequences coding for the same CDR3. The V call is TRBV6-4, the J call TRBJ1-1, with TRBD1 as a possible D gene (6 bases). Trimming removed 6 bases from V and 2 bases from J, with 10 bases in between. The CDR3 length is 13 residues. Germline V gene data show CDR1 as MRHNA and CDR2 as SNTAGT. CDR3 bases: TGTGCCAGCAGGGACAGCCTAAACACTGAAGCTTTCTTT. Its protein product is CASRDSLNTEAFF.

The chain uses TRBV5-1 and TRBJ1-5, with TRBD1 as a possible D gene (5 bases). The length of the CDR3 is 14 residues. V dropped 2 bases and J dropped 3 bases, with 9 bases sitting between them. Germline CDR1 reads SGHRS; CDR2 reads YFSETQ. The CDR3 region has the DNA TGCGCCAGCAGCTTAGGGGACTTCAATCAGCCCCAGCATTTT. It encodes CASSLGDFNQPQHF. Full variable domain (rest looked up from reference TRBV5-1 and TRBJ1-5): KAGVTQTPRYLIKTRGQQVTLSCSPISGHRSVSWYQQTPGQGLQFLFEYFSETQRNKGNFPGRFSGRQFSNSRSEMNVSTLELGDSALYLCASSLGDFNQPQHFGDGTRLSIL.

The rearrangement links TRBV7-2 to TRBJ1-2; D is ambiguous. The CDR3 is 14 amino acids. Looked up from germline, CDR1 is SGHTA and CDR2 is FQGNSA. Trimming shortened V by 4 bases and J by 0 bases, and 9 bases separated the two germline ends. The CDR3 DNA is TGTGCCAGCAGCTCCGTCGGGGCTAACTATGGCTACACCTTC. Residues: CASSSVGANYGYTF.

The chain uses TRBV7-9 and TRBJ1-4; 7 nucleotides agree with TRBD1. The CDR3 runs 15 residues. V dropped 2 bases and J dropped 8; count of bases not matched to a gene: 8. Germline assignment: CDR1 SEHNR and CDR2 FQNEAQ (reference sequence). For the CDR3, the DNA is TGTGCCAGCAGCTTACAAGGGACAGTGAGAGAAAAACTGTTTTTT. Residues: CASSLQGTVREKLFF.

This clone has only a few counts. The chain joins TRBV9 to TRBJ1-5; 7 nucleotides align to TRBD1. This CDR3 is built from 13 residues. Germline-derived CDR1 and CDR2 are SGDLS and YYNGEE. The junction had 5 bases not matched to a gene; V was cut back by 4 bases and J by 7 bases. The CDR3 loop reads CASSIRGEQPQHF. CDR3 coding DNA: TGTGCCAGCAGCATCAGGGGGGAACAGCCCCAGCATTTT.

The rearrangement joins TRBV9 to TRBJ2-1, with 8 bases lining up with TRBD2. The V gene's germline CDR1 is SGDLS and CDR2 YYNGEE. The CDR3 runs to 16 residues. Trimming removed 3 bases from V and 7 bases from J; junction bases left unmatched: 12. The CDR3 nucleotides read TGTGCCAGCAGCGCGGGTGGCGGGGGGCCGGTGAATGAGCAGTTCTTC. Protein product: CASSAGGGGPVNEQFF.

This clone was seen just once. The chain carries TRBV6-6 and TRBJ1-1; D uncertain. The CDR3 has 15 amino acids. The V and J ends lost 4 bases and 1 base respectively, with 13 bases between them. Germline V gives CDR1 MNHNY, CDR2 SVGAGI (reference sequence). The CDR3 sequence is CASSSTDKANTEAFF. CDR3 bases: TGTGCCAGCAGTTCCACCGACAAGGCGAACACTGAAGCTTTCTTT.

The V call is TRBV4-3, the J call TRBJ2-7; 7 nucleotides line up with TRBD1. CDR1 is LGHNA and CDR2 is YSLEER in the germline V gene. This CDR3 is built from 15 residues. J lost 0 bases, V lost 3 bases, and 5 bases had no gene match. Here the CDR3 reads CASSHLTGNSYEQYF. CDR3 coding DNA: TGCGCCAGCAGCCACCTGACAGGGAACTCCTACGAGCAGTACTTC.

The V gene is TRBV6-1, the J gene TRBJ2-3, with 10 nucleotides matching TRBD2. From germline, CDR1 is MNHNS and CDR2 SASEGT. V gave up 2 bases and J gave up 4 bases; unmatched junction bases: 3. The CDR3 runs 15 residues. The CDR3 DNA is TGTGCCAGCAGTGAACTCCTAGCGGGGGCAGATACGCAGTATTTT. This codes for CASSELLAGADTQYF.

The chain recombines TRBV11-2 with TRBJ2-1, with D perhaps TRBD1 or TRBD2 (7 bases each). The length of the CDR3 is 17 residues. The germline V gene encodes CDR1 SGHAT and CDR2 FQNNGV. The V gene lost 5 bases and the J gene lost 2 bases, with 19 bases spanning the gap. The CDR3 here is CASSPQGGGPPYNEQFF. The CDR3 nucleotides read TGTGCCAGCAGCCCGCAGGGAGGGGGCCCGCCCTACAATGAGCAGTTCTTC. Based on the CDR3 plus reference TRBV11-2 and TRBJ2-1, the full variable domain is EAGVAQSPRYKIIEKRQSVAFWCNPISGHATLYWYQQILGQGPKLLIQFQNNGVVDDSQLPKDRFSAERLKGVDSTLKIQPAKLEDSAVYLCASSPQGGGPPYNEQFFGPGTRLTVL.

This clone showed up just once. CDR3 coding DNA: TGCAGCGTTGGGGGGGCCTCCCCTCAAGAGACCCAGTACTTC. It encodes CSVGGASPQETQYF. The genes are TRBV29-1 and TRBJ2-5; D tentatively reads TRBD1 or TRBD2 (6 bases each). V lost 4 bases and J lost 2, with 14 bases in between. From germline, CDR1 is SQVTM and CDR2 ANQGSEA. This CDR3 is 14 amino acids long.

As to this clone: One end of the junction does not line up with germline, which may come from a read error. The CDR3 nucleotides read TGTGCTAGCAGCTTAGCGGTTTCTGGGGCACGGGGGACCCAGTACTTC. This sequence encodes CASSLAVSGARGTQYF. The J gene is TRBJ2-5, the V gene TRBV7-7; D possibly corresponds to TRBD2 (6 bases). Germline lookup yields CDR1 SSHAT and CDR2 FNYEAQ (reference sequence). This CDR3 is 16 amino acids long.

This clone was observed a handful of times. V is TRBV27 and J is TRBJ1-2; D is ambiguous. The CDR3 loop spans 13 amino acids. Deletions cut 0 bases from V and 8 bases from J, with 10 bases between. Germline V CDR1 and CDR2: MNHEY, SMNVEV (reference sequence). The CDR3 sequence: CASSLSRVSGYTF. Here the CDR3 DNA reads TGTGCCAGCAGTTTATCAAGGGTCTCCGGCTACACCTTC.

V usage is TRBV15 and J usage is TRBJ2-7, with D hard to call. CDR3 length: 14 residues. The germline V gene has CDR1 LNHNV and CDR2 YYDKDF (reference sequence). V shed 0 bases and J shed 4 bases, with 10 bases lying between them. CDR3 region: CATSRDPGQYEQYF. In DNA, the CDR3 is TGTGCCACCAGCAGAGATCCGGGCCAATACGAGCAGTACTTC.

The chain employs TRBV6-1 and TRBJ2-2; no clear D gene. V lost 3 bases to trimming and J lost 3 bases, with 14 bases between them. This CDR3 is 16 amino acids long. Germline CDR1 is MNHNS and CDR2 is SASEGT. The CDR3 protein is CASSDVDPIDTGELFF. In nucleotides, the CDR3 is TGTGCCAGCAGTGACGTGGACCCAATAGACACCGGGGAGCTGTTTTTT.

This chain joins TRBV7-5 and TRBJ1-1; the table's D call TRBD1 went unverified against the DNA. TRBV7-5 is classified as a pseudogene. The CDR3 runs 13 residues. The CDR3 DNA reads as TGTGCCAGCAGGGGACAGCCTAACACTGAAGCTTTCTTT. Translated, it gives CASRGQPNTEAFF.

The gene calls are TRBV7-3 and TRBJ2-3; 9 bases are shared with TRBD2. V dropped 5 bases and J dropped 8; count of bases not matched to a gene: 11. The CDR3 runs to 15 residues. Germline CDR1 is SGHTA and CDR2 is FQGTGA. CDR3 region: CASSETPTSGGTQYF. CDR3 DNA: TGTGCCAGCAGCGAGACGCCGACTAGCGGAGGTACGCAGTATTTT.

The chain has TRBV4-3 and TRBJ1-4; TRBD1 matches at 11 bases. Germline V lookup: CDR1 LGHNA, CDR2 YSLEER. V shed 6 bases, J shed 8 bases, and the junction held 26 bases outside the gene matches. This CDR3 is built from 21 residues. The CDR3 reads CASSPITIGTGGRRTLEKLFF. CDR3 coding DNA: TGCGCCAGCAGTCCCATTACTATAGGGACAGGGGGGCGGAGGACCTTGGAAAAACTGTTTTTT.

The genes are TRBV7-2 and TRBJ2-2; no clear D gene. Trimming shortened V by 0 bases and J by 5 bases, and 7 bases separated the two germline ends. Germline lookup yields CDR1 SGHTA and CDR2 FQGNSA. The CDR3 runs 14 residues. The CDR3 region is CASSLAWGTGELFF. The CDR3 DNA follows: TGTGCCAGCAGCTTAGCATGGGGTACCGGGGAGCTGTTTTTT.

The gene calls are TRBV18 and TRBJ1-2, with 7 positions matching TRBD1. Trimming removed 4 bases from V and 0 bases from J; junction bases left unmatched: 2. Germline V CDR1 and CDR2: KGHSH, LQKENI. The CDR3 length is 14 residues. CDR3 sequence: CASSQGTANYGYTF. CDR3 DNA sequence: TGTGCCAGCTCACAGGGGACAGCTAACTATGGCTACACCTTC. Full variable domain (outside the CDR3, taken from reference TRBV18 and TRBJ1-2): NAGVMQNPRHLVRRRGQEARLRCSPMKGHSHVYWYRQLPEEGLKFMVYLQKENIIDESGMPKERFSAEFPKEGPSILRIQQVVRGDSAAYFCASSQGTANYGYTFGSGTRLTVV.

CDR3 protein: CASIEGYNEQFF. The CDR3 nucleotides are TGTGCCAGCATTGAGGGATACAATGAGCAGTTCTTC. This chain joins TRBV6-1 and TRBJ2-1, with a weak D call TRBD2 (5 bases). The germline V gene has CDR1 MNHNS and CDR2 SASEGT. The length of the CDR3 is 12 residues. Trimming shortened V by 7 bases and J by 4 bases, and 8 bases separated the two germline ends.

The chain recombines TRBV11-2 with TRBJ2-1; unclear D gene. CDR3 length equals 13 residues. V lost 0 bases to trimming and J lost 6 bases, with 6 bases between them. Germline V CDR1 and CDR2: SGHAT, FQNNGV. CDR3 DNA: TGTGCCAGCAGCTTAGATCGGTTCAATGAGCAGTTCTTC. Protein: CASSLDRFNEQFF.